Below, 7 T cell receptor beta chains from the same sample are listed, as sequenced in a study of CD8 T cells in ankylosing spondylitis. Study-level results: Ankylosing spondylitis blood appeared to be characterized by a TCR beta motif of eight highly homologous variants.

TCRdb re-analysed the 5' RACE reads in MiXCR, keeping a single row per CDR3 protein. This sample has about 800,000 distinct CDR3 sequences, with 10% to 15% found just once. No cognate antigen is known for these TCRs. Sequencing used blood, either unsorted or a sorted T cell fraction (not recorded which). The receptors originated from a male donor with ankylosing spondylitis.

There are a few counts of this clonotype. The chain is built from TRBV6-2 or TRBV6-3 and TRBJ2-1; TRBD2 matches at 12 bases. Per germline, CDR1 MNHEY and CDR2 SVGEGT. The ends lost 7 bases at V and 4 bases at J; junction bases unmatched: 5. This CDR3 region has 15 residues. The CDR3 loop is CASKNLAGGYNEQFF. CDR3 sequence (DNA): TGTGCCAGCAAAAACCTAGCGGGAGGGTACAATGAGCAGTTCTTC.

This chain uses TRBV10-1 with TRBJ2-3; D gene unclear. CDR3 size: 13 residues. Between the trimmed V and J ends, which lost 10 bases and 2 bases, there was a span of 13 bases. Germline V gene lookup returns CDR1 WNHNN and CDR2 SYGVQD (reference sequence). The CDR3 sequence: CATAPDLTDTQYF. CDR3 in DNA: TGCGCCACTGCCCCGGACCTCACAGATACGCAGTATTTT.

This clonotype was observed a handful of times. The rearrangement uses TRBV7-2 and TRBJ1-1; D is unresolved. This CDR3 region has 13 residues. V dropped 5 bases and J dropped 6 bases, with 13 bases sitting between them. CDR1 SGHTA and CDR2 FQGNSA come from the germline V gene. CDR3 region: CASSPGLRPEAFF. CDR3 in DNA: TGTGCCAGCAGCCCGGGTCTGCGCCCTGAAGCTTTCTTT. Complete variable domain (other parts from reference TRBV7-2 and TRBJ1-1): GAGVSQSPSNKVTEKGKDVELRCDPISGHTALYWYRQSLGQGLEFLIYFQGNSAPDKSGLPSDRFSAERTGGSVSTLTIQRTQQEDSAVYLCASSPGLRPEAFFGQGTRLTVV.

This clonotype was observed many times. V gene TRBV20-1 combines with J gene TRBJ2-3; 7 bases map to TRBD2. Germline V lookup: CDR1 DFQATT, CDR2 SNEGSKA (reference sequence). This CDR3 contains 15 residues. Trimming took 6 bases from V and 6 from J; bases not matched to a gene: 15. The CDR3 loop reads CSAYGISGRRDTQYF. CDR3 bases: TGCAGTGCCTATGGCATTAGCGGGCGGAGGGATACGCAGTATTTT.

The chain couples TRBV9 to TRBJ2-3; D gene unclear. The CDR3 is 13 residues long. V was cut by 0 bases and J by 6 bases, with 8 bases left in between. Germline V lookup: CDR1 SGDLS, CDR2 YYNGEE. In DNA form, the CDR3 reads TGTGCCAGCAGCGTAGATCCCGGGGATACGCAGTATTTT. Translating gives CASSVDPGDTQYF.

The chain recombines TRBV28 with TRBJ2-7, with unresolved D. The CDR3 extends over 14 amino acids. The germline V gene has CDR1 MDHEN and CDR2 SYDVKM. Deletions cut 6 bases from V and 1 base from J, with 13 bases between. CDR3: CASRRQAHSYEQYF. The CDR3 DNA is TGTGCCAGCAGACGGCAGGCCCATTCCTACGAGCAGTACTTC.

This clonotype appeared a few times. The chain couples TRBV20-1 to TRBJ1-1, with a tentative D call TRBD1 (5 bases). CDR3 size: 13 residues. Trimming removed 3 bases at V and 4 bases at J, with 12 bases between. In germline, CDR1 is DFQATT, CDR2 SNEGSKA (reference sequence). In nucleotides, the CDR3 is TGCAGTGCTAGTTGGGGCTTTGGCACTGAAGCTTTCTTT. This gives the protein CSASWGFGTEAFF.